The 7 T cell receptor beta chains below were found in one sample sequenced in a study of early T cells in non-severe SARS-CoV-2 infection. MiXCR, run by TCRdb on the 5' RACE reads, gives a single entry per CDR3 protein. The profile shows about 34,000 distinct CDR3 sequences, approximately 7.1% of them singletons. The sequencing used whole blood, collected at baseline. These receptors were taken from an adult who was a healthcare worker with PCR-confirmed SARS-CoV-2 infection or an uninfected control (not recorded which).

There are many counts of this clonotype. The rearrangement joins TRBV5-5 to TRBJ2-7, with no clear D. The ends were cut back, 1 base at V and 2 bases at J, with 10 bases in the middle. Looked up from germline, CDR1 is SGHKS and CDR2 is YYEKEE (reference sequence). The length of the CDR3 is 14 residues. CDR3 protein: CASSLFGDAYEQYV. The CDR3, as DNA: TGTGCCAGCAGCTTGTTTGGAGACGCCTACGAGCAGTACGTC.

Many counts were recorded for this clonotype. The V call is TRBV11-2, the J call TRBJ2-3, with D maybe TRBD2 (6 bases). The CDR3 sequence is 17 residues long. Per the germline V gene, CDR1 is SGHAT and CDR2 is FQNNGV. Trimming removed 2 bases at V and 2 bases at J, with 17 bases between. This CDR3 reads CASSLLNGGALTDTQYF. CDR3 bases: TGTGCCAGCAGCTTACTCAACGGGGGAGCCCTCACAGATACGCAGTATTTT.

This clonotype was seen repeatedly, ten times or more. The chain is built from TRBV12-3 or TRBV12-4 and TRBJ2-3, with 7 bases matching TRBD2. Unmatched junction bases numbered 5, after V lost 3 bases and J lost 5 bases. This CDR3 comprises 14 residues. The CDR3 loop is CASSFYLAVDTQYF. CDR3 DNA: TGTGCCAGCAGTTTTTATCTAGCGGTAGATACGCAGTATTTT.

Comment on this clonotype: This clone may be a read error of a much larger clone one base away. CDR3 in amino acids: CASSPSSTNTEASF. The CDR3 nucleotides read TGTGCCAGCAGCCCGAGCTCTACGAACACTGAAGCTTCCTTT. The gene calls are TRBV7-3 and TRBJ1-1, with no clear D. The CDR3 sequence is 14 residues long. The germline CDR1 and CDR2 sequences are SGHTA and FQGTGA.

In this sample, this clonotype turned up once. Since the CDR3 does not end with the conserved phenylalanine or tryptophan, this likely comes from a read error. The rearrangement links TRBV12-3 or TRBV12-4 to TRBJ1-4; maybe TRBD1 (6 bases). Trimming took 5 bases from V and 5 from J, leaving 15 bases between them. The CDR3 length is 15 residues. The CDR3 is CASSLGGGSNEKLFS. The CDR3 nucleotides read TGTGCCAGCAGTCTAGGGGGGGGATCGAATGAAAAACTGTTTTCT.

This clonotype showed up many times. V gene TRBV4-3 combines with J gene TRBJ2-1, with 15 bases that match TRBD2. The germline V gene has CDR1 LGHNA and CDR2 YSLEER. J was trimmed by 6 bases and V by 5 bases; bases with no gene match: 2. The CDR3 consists of 15 residues. The CDR3 coding sequence is TGCGCCAGCAGCTGGACTAGCGGGAGGGCCAATGAGCAGTTCTTC. Translated: CASSWTSGRANEQFF.

CDR3 nucleotides: TGTGCCAGCTCACCAGGACAGGGAATAGGGGCAGATACGCAGTATTTT. Residues: CASSPGQGIGADTQYF. The chain is built from TRBV18 and TRBJ2-3; 8 bases are shared with TRBD1. Trimming took 2 bases from V and 4 from J; bases not matched to a gene: 8. This CDR3 spans 16 amino acids. Germline CDR1 reads KGHSH; CDR2 reads LQKENI.